This TCR beta chain was retrieved from a study of Ad26.COV2.S vaccination and SARS-CoV-2 variants. Treatment defined: around 19 received Ad26.COV2.S at low or high dose, single or two shots; about 5 received placebo; per-sample allocation not given. The samples were gathered on day 63 after the first injection of vaccine or placebo. Trimming at V came to 7 bases and at J to 0 bases, leaving 5 bases not matched to a gene. Germline V gene lookup returns CDR1 SQVTM and CDR2 ANQGSEA. This CDR3 spans 13 amino acids. Only in-frame clones appear in the TCRdb table, and some are missing; sequencing was by immunoSEQ multiplex PCR. The sample gives about 450,000 clones, approximately 89% of which show up once; approximately 2.5% is in the top ten.

The V call is TRBV29-1, the J call TRBJ1-1; 7 positions agree with TRBD1. The sequence was collected from a person aged 18-60 years who received the Ad26.COV2.S COVID-19 vaccine or a placebo. Sequenced material: peripheral blood, taken in a trial of Ad26.COV2.S vaccine versus placebo. The chain's CDR3 is CSAQGPMNTEAFF. For the CDR3, the DNA is TGCAGCGCACAGGGGCCAATGAACACTGAAGCTTTCTTT.